A single sample is the source of the 10 T cell receptor beta chains below, sequenced in a study of blood T cell repertoires in COVID-19. TCRdb keeps only in-frame clones here, not all; method: immunoSEQ multiplex PCR. The sample has approximately 300,000 clones, approximately 88% seen once. Sequencing input: peripheral blood. These receptors came from a man aged 18 to 30 who had recovered from COVID-19.

J is TRBJ2-3 and V is TRBV7-2, with 10 bases aligning to TRBD2. V dropped 3 bases and J dropped 4; count of bases not matched to a gene: 10. Germline V gene data show CDR1 as SGHTA and CDR2 as FQGNSA. CDR3 length: 17 amino acids. The CDR3 bases are TGTGCCAGCAGCTTGCAGATAACTAGCGGGGCTTCAGATACGCAGTATTTT. Protein: CASSLQITSGASDTQYF.

The chain employs TRBV2 and TRBJ1-2; weak D call: TRBD1 (5 bases). CDR3 length: 12 residues. Per germline, CDR1 SNHLY and CDR2 FYNNEI. V was trimmed by 7 bases and J by 2 bases, leaving 8 bases between them. CDR3 residues: CASTRGNYGYTF. The CDR3 DNA reads as TGTGCCAGCACCCGGGGGAACTATGGCTACACCTTC.

The chain couples TRBV15 to TRBJ1-1; D is unclear. This CDR3 is 15 amino acids long. V was shortened by 1 base and J by 5 bases, with 14 bases between the two germline ends. The V gene's germline CDR1 is LNHNV and CDR2 YYDKDF (reference sequence). CDR3 loop: CATSRAHTGGTEAFF. For the CDR3, the DNA is TGTGCCACCAGCAGAGCTCACACCGGAGGGACTGAAGCTTTCTTT.

About this clone itself: A junction boundary mismatches the germline segment, possibly from a read error. Additional DNA sequences in this sample encode the identical CDR3. This chain links TRBV30 with TRBJ1-5, with 7 bases fitting TRBD1. There are 13 residues in the CDR3. Germline V gene lookup returns CDR1 GTSNPN and CDR2 SVGIG (reference sequence). The chain's CDR3 is CAWSSQGDQPQHF. In DNA form, the CDR3 reads TGTGCCTGGAGTTCTCAGGGGGATCAACCCCAGCATTTT.

This clone was detected a few times. The chain recombines TRBV4-3 with TRBJ2-1; 9 positions agree with TRBD2. V trimming: 4 bases; J trimming: 4 bases; junction bases outside the gene matches: 14. The CDR3 length is 18 residues. CDR1 LGHNA and CDR2 YSLEER come from the germline V gene. The DNA for the CDR3 is TGCGCCAGCAGCCGGGCTAGCGGGGCCTCTACATCATACAATGAGCAGTTCTTC. It translates to CASSRASGASTSYNEQFF.

The V and J genes are TRBV25-1 and TRBJ1-2, with TRBD1 as a possible D gene (6 bases). The CDR3 covers 15 residues. The germline V and J ends were trimmed by 0 bases and 4 bases, with 12 bases remaining between them. Germline CDR1 MGHDK, CDR2 SYGVNS. Written as DNA, the CDR3 is TGTGCCAGCAGTGAATATGCAAGGGACATCTATGGCTACACCTTC. This gives the protein CASSEYARDIYGYTF.

This chain links TRBV29-1 with TRBJ1-1, with D maybe TRBD1 (5 bases). The V gene's germline CDR1 is SQVTM and CDR2 ANQGSEA. V was clipped by 1 base and J by 6 bases, with 15 bases between them. The CDR3 sequence is 14 residues long. This chain's CDR3 is CSVEGGSQFPEAFF. The CDR3 nucleotides are TGCAGCGTTGAAGGGGGCTCCCAGTTCCCTGAAGCTTTCTTT.

The V gene is TRBV25-1, the J gene TRBJ1-2, with 7 bases fitting TRBD1. This CDR3 spans 13 amino acids. The J segment lost 6 bases and the V segment lost 5 bases, leaving 6 bases of the junction unmatched. The V gene's germline CDR1 is MGHDK and CDR2 SYGVNS. CDR3 residues: CASSKGAGDGYTF. The CDR3 DNA sequence: TGTGCCAGCAGTAAGGGGGCAGGAGATGGCTACACCTTC.

The CDR3 reads CASTNPPGGSSLEQYF. In DNA form, the CDR3 reads TGTGCCAGCACTAACCCTCCGGGCGGGAGCTCTTTGGAGCAGTACTTC. The chain is built from TRBV6-4 and TRBJ2-7; 7 bases align to TRBD2. Germline V gene data show CDR1 as MRHNA and CDR2 as SNTAGT. The junction had 19 bases not matched to a gene; V was cut back by 7 bases and J by 7 bases. The CDR3 runs 16 residues.

The chain recombines TRBV5-4 with TRBJ1-2, with 10 nucleotides matching TRBD1. The J segment lost 1 base and the V segment lost 4 bases, leaving 4 bases of the junction unmatched. CDR1 SGHNT and CDR2 YYREEE come from the germline V gene (reference sequence). The CDR3 runs to 15 residues. As DNA, the CDR3 is TGTGCCAGCAGCACAGGGACAGGGGATAACTATGGCTACACCTTC. It translates to CASSTGTGDNYGYTF.